This TCR beta chain was recorded in a study of radiation and T cells in renal cell carcinoma. Time point meaning: blood 4 weeks post-SBRT, at nephrectomy. As for treatment: 15 Gy SBRT to primary tumor, nephrectomy 4 weeks later. Clones were sequenced by immunoSEQ multiplex PCR, and TCRdb holds only the in-frame ones, with some missing. The sample records about 74,000 clones, 80% to 90% being singletons. Sequenced material: blood, taken from a patient whose treatment included radiotherapy and nephrectomy. This clonotype was sampled from a woman between 65 and 79 years old with renal cell carcinoma.

The CDR3 sequence is CASNEPGYSYGYTF. CDR3 nucleotides: TGCGCCAGCAACGAGCCGGGTTACAGCTATGGCTACACCTTC. V gene TRBV5-1 combines with J gene TRBJ1-2; D is unclear. The CDR3 totals 14 residues. Germline V CDR1 and CDR2: SGHRS, YFSETQ. V lost 6 bases and J 4 bases, leaving 16 bases between the germline ends.